A single sample is the source of the 17 T cell receptor beta chains below, sequenced in a study of T cells in Graves' hyperthyroidism and ophthalmopathy. Template material for amplifying TCR beta CDR3 regions consisted of RNA transcripts. HTBI primers were the set used in a first-round RT-PCR of the TCR CDR3. In TCRdb, the multiplex PCR reads were re-called with MiXCR into one record per CDR3 protein. The table lists about 590,000 distinct CDR3 sequences, around 14% of them singletons. Material: blood. These receptor sequences come from a woman between 18 and 30 years old with Graves' ophthalmopathy.

This chain uses TRBV18 with TRBJ1-2; 7 bases fit TRBD1. CDR3 length: 16 residues. Germline V gene data show CDR1 as KGHSH and CDR2 as LQKENI. V was clipped by 5 bases and J by 3 bases; unmatched bases: 12. CDR3 DNA: TGTGCCAGCTCAGTGCAACAGGGGAAGTCACACTATGGCTACACCTTC. It encodes CASSVQQGKSHYGYTF. The variable domain in full, with the rest retrieved from reference TRBV18 and TRBJ1-2, is NAGVMQNPRHLVRRRGQEARLRCSPMKGHSHVYWYRQLPEEGLKFMVYLQKENIIDESGMPKERFSAEFPKEGPSILRIQQVVRGDSAAYFCASSVQQGKSHYGYTFGSGTRLTVV.

This clonotype has only a few counts. Written as DNA, the CDR3 is TGTGCCACCAGTGACCCCCGACCTAGCACAGATACGCAGTATTTT. Its translation: CATSDPRPSTDTQYF. V usage is TRBV24-1 and J usage is TRBJ2-3; D unclear. The germline gives CDR1 KGHDR, CDR2 SFDVKD. This CDR3 has 15 residues. V was cut by 4 bases and J by 0 bases, with 10 bases left in between.

This clonotype came up many times. This sequence joins TRBV5-5 and TRBJ2-3; tentative D call: TRBD1 (7 bases). Germline CDR1 reads SGHKS; CDR2 reads YYEKEE (reference sequence). The CDR3 totals 16 residues. Trimming removed 1 base from V and 5 bases from J, with 17 bases in between. DNA for the CDR3: TGTGCCAGCAGCTTGAAGGTCAGGGGGGTTCGAGATACGCAGTATTTT. Translated, it gives CASSLKVRGVRDTQYF.

There are a few counts of this clonotype. This chain connects TRBV6-5 to TRBJ2-7, with D possibly being TRBD1 or TRBD2 (5 bases each). The CDR3 runs 14 residues. V was clipped by 2 bases and J by 0 bases, with 8 bases between them. Germline V gene data show CDR1 as MNHEY and CDR2 as SVGAGI. As DNA, the CDR3 is TGTGCCAGCAGTTACGGGGGATTCTCCTACGAGCAGTACTTC. The encoded protein is CASSYGGFSYEQYF.

This clonotype was observed at least ten times. The chain has TRBV2 and TRBJ2-1; TRBD2 agrees at 8 bases. CDR1 and CDR2 (germline): SNHLY, FYNNEI. J gave up 10 bases and V 7 bases, and 3 bases lay outside the gene matches. The CDR3 consists of 11 residues. The CDR3 nucleotides are TGTGCCAGCACCCTAGCGGGCGAGCAGTTCTTC. Translating it yields CASTLAGEQFF.

This chain uses TRBV4-1 with TRBJ2-7; the match to TRBD2 covers 16 bases. There are 20 residues in the CDR3. V shed 7 bases, J shed 4 bases, and the junction held 19 bases outside the gene matches. From germline, CDR1 is MGHRA and CDR2 YSYEKL. The CDR3 nucleotides read TGCGCCAGCACCCCTTCTCCCGGGACTAGCGGGAGGGCCTCTGAATACGAGCAGTACTTC. Residues: CASTPSPGTSGRASEYEQYF.

In this sample, this clonotype turned up a few times. The chain couples TRBV27 to TRBJ1-2; 9 nucleotides match TRBD1. This CDR3 is built from 13 residues. Losses at the gene ends were 6 bases for V and 10 bases for J; bases not matched to a gene: 9. The germline CDR1 and CDR2 sequences are MNHEY and SMNVEV (reference sequence). The CDR3 here is CASRPGQGLSYTF. The CDR3 region has the DNA TGTGCCAGCAGACCGGGACAGGGACTCTCCTACACCTTC.

In its sample, this clonotype was seen many times. The genes are TRBV7-9 and TRBJ1-2; D is unclear. The CDR3 consists of 15 residues. V shed 1 base and J shed 2 bases, with 11 bases lying between them. CDR1 is SEHNR and CDR2 is FQNEAQ in the germline V gene (reference sequence). In DNA, the CDR3 is TGTGCCAGCAGCTTAGGAAGCCAACCAAACTATGGCTACACCTTC. As protein: CASSLGSQPNYGYTF.

Details on this clonotype: Given a much more abundant clone one base away, this may be a read error. The chain uses TRBV5-5 and TRBJ2-2; 12 bases are shared with TRBD1. The CDR3 is 16 residues long. In germline, CDR1 is SGHKS, CDR2 YYEKEE (reference sequence). J lost 8 bases, V lost 8 bases, and 13 bases had no gene match. The CDR3 loop reads CASYDTGTGGDGELFF. As DNA, the CDR3 is TGTGCCAGTTATGATACCGGGACAGGGGGCGATGGGGAGCTGTTTTTT.

This clonotype showed up just a few times. This rearrangement joins TRBV10-3 to TRBJ2-7, with 8 positions matching TRBD1. V trimming: 1 base; J trimming: 3 bases; junction bases outside the gene matches: 14. The CDR3 is 18 residues long. Germline values: CDR1 ENHRY, CDR2 SYGVKD. For the CDR3, the DNA is TGTGCCATCAGTGAGTTGGCCGGGACAGGTGAGATGGTCTACGAGCAGTACTTC. It specifies CAISELAGTGEMVYEQYF.

In this sample, this clonotype turned up many times. The chain carries TRBV6-5 and TRBJ2-1, with TRBD2 matching 12 bases. V was pared by 1 base and J by 7 bases, with 11 bases of the junction left unmatched. This CDR3 region has 18 residues. The V gene's germline CDR1 is MNHEY and CDR2 SVGAGI. CDR3 amino acids: CASSYFSSGRAWGNEQFF. The CDR3 DNA reads as TGTGCCAGCAGTTACTTCTCTAGCGGGAGGGCCTGGGGAAATGAGCAGTTCTTC.

V gene TRBV20-1 combines with J gene TRBJ1-3; D not resolved. V lost 5 bases and J 0 bases, leaving 8 bases between the germline ends. Germline CDR1 DFQATT, CDR2 SNEGSKA (reference sequence). The CDR3 length is 13 residues. CDR3: CSAPRDSGNTIYF. The DNA for the CDR3 is TGCAGTGCTCCTAGGGACTCTGGAAACACCATATATTTT.

The chain is built from TRBV29-1 and TRBJ1-2, with D perhaps TRBD1 (6 bases). V shed 7 bases and J shed 2 bases, with 8 bases lying between them. CDR3 length: 11 amino acids. Germline values: CDR1 SQVTM, CDR2 ANQGSEA. CDR3 bases: TGCAGCGCGAGGGGGAACTATGGCTACACCTTC. It yields the protein CSARGNYGYTF.

Ten or more counts support this clonotype. The CDR3 DNA follows: TGTGCCAGCAGCTTAGAAGGAGCTTTAGGCAGGGGAGAAGCTTTCTTT. It encodes CASSLEGALGRGEAFF. The rearrangement uses TRBV7-8 and TRBJ1-1, with D possibly matching TRBD1 (6 bases). Trimming took 1 base from V and 8 from J, leaving 20 bases between them. CDR1 SGHVS and CDR2 FQNEAQ come from the germline V gene. The CDR3 sequence is 16 residues long.

This clonotype was picked up many times. The CDR3 nucleotides are TGTGCCACCAGCAGAGACCTACCGGGACCCGGCTCCTACAATGAGCAGTTCTTC. Amino acids: CATSRDLPGPGSYNEQFF. The rearrangement links TRBV15 to TRBJ2-1; D possibly uses TRBD1 or TRBD2 (5 bases each). Germline-derived CDR1 and CDR2 are LNHNV and YYDKDF (reference sequence). The CDR3 loop spans 18 amino acids. Trimming left V 0 bases short and J 0 bases short, with 15 bases between.

This clonotype was counted many times. J is TRBJ2-6 and V is TRBV6-2 or TRBV6-3; D is undetermined. Trimming took off 8 bases at V and 0 bases at J, with 23 bases between the two ends. Looked up from germline, CDR1 is MNHEY and CDR2 is SVGEGT. The CDR3 loop spans 19 amino acids. This CDR3 reads CASRGRGFGLGSGANVLTF. CDR3 in DNA: TGTGCCAGCCGAGGTCGTGGTTTCGGTTTGGGCTCTGGGGCCAACGTCCTGACTTTC.

This clonotype was found many times. The chain has TRBV3-1 and TRBJ1-2; D is ambiguous. V lost 0 bases and J lost 1, with 12 bases in between. Germline loops: CDR1 LGHDT, CDR2 YNNKEL (reference sequence). The CDR3 totals 16 residues. CDR3 region: CASSQDMSGNNYGYTF. The CDR3 coding sequence is TGTGCCAGCAGCCAAGATATGAGCGGCAATAACTATGGCTACACCTTC.